This T cell receptor beta chain stems from a study of chemoradiotherapy in HPV16-positive cancers (dated by TCRdb to between 2021 and 2023). General notes on the study: Using functional T-cell assays on cells from two HPV16-positive patients, the researchers defined candidate HPV-specific T-cell clones and common TCR motifs. The candidate HPV-specific TCRs and motifs were subsequently tracked in TCR repertoires obtained from some 90 patients with HPV-related cancers. The study asked whether T-cell immunity against the HPV oncoproteins E6 and E7 changes during chemoradiotherapy and whether it affects survival.

The library was obtained by the immunoSEQ multiplex PCR assay. Sourced from immuneACCESS, this table was stored by TCRdb with only in-frame sequences that have V and J called. A share of the clones is absent; for the studies checked, an unresolved V gene accounts for under half, and the remainder has no known explanation. Here the sample has 8,500 to 10,000 clones; roughly 80% occur a single time. The top ten clones comprise 9% to 10% of the sample. Summary of the overall study and its limitations: Expansion of candidate HPV-specific clones and E7-related TCR motifs was observed in the tumor microenvironment during treatment, whereas no such expansion was observed for non-HPV-specific T cells. The functional definition of HPV-specific T cells was derived from only a couple of HPV16-positive patients, and the survival association was reported for HPV16-positive patients. Among HPV16-positive patients, expansion of HPV-responsive T cells during chemoradiotherapy was associated with better recurrence-free survival.

Note on this clone: Its antigen has not been determined. One base away there is no much larger clone; base qualities are not given.

Repertoires were sampled repeatedly over the course of chemoradiotherapy, so clonal expansion could be followed in the tumor microenvironment. This specimen was acquired from a patient who underwent chemoradiotherapy. The receptor was derived from a human donor with HPV-associated anogenital cancer.

The CDR3 loop reads CASSVGTQNYGYTF. The nucleotide sequence reads TGTGCCAGCAGCGTAGGCACTCAAAACTATGGCTACACCTTC. The V and J genes are TRBV9 and TRBJ1-2, with the D segment identity uncertain. CDR1 and CDR2, looked up from the germline V gene, are SGDLS and YYNGEE. V and J lose 0 bases and 2 bases, and a span of 8 bases separates them. Its CDR3 holds 14 amino acids, cysteine through phenylalanine. Only the CDR3 region is kept as DNA, spanning 42 bases read in frame from base 1.